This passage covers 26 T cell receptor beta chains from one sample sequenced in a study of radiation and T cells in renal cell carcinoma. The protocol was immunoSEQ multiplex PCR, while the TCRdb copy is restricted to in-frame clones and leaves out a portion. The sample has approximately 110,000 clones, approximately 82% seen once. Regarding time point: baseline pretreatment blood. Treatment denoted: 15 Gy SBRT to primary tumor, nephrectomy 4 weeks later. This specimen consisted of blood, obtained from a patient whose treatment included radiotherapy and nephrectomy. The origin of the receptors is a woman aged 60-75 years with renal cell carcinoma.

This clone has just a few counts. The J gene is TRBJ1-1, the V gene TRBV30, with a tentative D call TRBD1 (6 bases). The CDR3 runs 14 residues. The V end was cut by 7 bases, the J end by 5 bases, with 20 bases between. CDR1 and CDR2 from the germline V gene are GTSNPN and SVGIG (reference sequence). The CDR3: CASSLPDRRTEAFF. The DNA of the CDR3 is TGTGCCTCCAGCCTTCCCGACAGGCGTACTGAAGCTTTCTTT.

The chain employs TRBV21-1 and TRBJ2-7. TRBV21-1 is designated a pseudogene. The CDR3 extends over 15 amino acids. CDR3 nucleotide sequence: TGTGCCAGCAGCAAAGTTTCGCGGAGAAAGGGCGAGCAGTACTTC. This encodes CASSKVSRRKGEQYF.

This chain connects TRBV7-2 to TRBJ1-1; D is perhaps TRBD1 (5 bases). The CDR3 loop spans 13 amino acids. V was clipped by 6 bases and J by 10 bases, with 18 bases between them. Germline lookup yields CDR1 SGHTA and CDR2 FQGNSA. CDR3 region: CASRRFGGGLAFF. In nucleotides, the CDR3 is TGTGCCAGCAGGCGTTTCGGGGGAGGATTAGCTTTCTTT.

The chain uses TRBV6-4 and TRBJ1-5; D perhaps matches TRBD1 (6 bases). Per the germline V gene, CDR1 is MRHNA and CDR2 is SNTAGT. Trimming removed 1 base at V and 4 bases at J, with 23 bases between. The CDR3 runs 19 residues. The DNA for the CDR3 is TGTGCCAGCAGTGACTTCGGACAGAGGAGAAGTAGCTGTAATCAGCCCCAGCATTTT. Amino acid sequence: CASSDFGQRRSSCNQPQHF.

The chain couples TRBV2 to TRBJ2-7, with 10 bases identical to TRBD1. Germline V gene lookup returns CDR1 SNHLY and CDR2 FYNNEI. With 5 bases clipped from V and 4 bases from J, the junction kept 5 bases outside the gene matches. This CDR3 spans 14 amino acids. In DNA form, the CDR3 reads TGTGCCAGCAGTCAAGGACAGGGGGAGTACGAGCAGTACTTC. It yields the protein CASSQGQGEYEQYF.

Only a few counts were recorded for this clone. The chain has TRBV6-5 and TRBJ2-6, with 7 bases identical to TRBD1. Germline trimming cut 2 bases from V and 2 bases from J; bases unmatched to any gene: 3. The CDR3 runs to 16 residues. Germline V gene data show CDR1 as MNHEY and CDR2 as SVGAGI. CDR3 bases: TGTGCCAGCAGTTACGGGGACAGTACTGGGGCCAACGTCCTGACTTTC. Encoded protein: CASSYGDSTGANVLTF.

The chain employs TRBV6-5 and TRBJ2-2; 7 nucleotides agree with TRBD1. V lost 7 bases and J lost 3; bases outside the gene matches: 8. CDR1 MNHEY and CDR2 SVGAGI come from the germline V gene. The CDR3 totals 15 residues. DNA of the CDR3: TGTGCCAGCACCCGGGACAGACCTTACACCGGGGAGCTGTTTTTT. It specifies CASTRDRPYTGELFF.

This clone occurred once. The CDR3 sequence is CASSYRGARETQYF. The CDR3 DNA follows: TGTGCCAGCAGCTACCGGGGGGCTCGAGAGACCCAGTACTTC. The J gene is TRBJ2-5, the V gene TRBV5-6, with D maybe TRBD2 (7 bases). V was pared by 3 bases and J by 4 bases, with 13 bases between. Germline V lookup: CDR1 SGHDT, CDR2 YYEEEE. The CDR3 is 14 amino acids.

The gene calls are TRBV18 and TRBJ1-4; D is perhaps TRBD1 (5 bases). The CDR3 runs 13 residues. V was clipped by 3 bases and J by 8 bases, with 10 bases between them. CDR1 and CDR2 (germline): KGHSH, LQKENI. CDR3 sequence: CASSPGTQEKLFF. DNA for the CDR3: TGTGCCAGCTCACCCGGGACGCAGGAAAAACTGTTTTTT.

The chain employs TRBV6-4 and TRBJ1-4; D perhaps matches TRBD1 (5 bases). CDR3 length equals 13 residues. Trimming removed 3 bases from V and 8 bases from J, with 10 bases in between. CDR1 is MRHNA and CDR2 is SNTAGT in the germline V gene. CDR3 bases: TGTGCCAGCAGTGAGAACCGGGGGGAAAAACTGTTTTTT. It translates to CASSENRGEKLFF.

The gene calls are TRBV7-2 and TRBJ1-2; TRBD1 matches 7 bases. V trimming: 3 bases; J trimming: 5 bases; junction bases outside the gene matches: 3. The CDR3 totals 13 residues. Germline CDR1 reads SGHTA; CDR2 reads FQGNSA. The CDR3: CASSLRQGYGYTF. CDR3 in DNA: TGTGCCAGCAGCTTGAGACAGGGATATGGCTACACCTTC.

The DNA of the CDR3 is TGCGCCAGCAGGACGGGTGACACAGATACGCAGTATTTT. Encoded protein: CASRTGDTDTQYF. This rearrangement joins TRBV5-1 to TRBJ2-3; D not resolved. Germline V CDR1 and CDR2: SGHRS, YFSETQ. The CDR3 has 13 amino acids. V was pared by 5 bases and J by 2 bases, with 9 bases between.

The CDR3 protein is CASRSGTDYGYTF. The CDR3 DNA follows: TGTGCCAGCAGATCCGGGACAGACTATGGCTACACCTTC. The V call is TRBV6-5, the J call TRBJ1-2, with 7 nucleotides matching TRBD1. V gave up 6 bases and J gave up 3 bases; unmatched junction bases: 4. Germline V lookup: CDR1 MNHEY, CDR2 SVGAGI. This CDR3 region has 13 residues.

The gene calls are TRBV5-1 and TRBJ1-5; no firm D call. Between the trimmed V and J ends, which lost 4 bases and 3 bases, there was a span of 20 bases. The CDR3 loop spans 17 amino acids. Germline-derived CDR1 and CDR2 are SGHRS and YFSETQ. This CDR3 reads CASSETAVGAINQPQHF. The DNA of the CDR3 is TGCGCCAGCAGCGAAACAGCGGTGGGCGCGATCAATCAGCCCCAGCATTTT.

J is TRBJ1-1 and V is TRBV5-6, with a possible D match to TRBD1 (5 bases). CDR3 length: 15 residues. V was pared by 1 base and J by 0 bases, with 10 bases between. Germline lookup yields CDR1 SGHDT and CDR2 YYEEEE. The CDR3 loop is CASSLYAGMNTEAFF. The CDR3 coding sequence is TGTGCCAGCAGCTTGTATGCAGGGATGAACACTGAAGCTTTCTTT.

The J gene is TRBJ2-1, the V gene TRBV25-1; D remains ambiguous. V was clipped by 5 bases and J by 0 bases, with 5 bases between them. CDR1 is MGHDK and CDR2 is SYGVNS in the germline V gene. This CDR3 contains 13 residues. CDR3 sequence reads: CASSIRSYNEQFF. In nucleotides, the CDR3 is TGTGCCAGCAGTATCCGCTCCTACAATGAGCAGTTCTTC.

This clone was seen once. The CDR3 loop is CASRTPGLIYGYTF. The DNA for the CDR3 is TGTGCCAGCAGAACCCCAGGTTTAATTTATGGCTACACCTTC. The chain couples TRBV11-2 to TRBJ1-2; D remains unclear. The CDR3 has 14 residues. CDR1 SGHAT and CDR2 FQNNGV come from the germline V gene. V lost 6 bases and J 5 bases, leaving 16 bases between the germline ends.

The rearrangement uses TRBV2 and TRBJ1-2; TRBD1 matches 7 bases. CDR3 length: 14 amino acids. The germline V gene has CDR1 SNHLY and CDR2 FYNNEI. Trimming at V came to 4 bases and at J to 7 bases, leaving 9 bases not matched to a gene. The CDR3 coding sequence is TGTGCCAGCAGTGCCTCCTCAGGGGGAGCTGGCTACACCTTC. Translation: CASSASSGGAGYTF.

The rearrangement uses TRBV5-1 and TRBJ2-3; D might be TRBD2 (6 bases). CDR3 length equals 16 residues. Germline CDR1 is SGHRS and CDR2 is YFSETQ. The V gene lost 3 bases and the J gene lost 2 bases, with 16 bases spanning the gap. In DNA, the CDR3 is TGCGCCAGCAGCTGGTCGGACTACTCCACCACAGATACGCAGTATTTT. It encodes CASSWSDYSTTDTQYF.

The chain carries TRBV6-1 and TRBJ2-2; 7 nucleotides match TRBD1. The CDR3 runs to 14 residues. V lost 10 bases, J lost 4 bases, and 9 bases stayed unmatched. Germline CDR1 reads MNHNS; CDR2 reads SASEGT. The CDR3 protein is CATRQGTGTGELFF. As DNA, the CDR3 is TGTGCCACCCGACAGGGAACGGGCACCGGGGAGCTGTTTTTT.

Here the CDR3 DNA reads TGTGCCAGCAGCTTAGTTCGCACTGAAGCTTTCTTT. Protein product: CASSLVRTEAFF. The rearrangement uses TRBV11-2 and TRBJ1-1; D uncertain. Trimming removed 1 base at V and 4 bases at J, with 4 bases between. CDR3 length equals 12 residues. Germline V gene data show CDR1 as SGHAT and CDR2 as FQNNGV.

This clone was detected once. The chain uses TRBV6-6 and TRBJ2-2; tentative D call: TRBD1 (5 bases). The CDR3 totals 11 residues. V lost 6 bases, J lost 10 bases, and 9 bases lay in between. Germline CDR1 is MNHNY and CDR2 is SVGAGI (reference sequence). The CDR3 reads CASRRQKELFF. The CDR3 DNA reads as TGTGCCAGCAGGAGACAGAAGGAGCTGTTTTTT.

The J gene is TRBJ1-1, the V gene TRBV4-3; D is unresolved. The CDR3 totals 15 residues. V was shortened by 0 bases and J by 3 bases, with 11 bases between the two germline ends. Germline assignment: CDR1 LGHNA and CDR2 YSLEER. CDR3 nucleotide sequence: TGCGCCAGCAGCCAAGATGATTCGGGTTACACTGAAGCTTTCTTT. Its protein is CASSQDDSGYTEAFF.

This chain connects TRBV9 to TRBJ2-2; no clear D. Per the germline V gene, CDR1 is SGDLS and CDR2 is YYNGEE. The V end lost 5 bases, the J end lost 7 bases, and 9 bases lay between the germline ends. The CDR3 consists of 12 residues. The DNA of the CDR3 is TGTGCCAGCAGGAGAAGCCTCGGGGAGCTGTTTTTT. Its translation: CASRRSLGELFF.

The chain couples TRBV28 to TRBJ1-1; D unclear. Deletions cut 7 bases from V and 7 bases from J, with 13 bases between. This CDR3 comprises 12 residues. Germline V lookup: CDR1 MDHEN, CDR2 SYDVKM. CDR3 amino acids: CASTGFLVEAFF. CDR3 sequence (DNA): TGTGCCAGCACGGGGTTTTTGGTTGAAGCTTTCTTT.

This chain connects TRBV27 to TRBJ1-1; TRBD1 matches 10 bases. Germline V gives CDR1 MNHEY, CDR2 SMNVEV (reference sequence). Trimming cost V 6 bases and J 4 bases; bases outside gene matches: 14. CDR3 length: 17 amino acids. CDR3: CASRGDRGRGRSTEAFF. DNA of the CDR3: TGTGCCAGCAGAGGAGACAGGGGGCGCGGGAGAAGCACTGAAGCTTTCTTT.